Following are 14 T cell receptor beta chains from one sample sequenced in a study of CD8 T cells in Susac syndrome. Reverse transcription used roughly 0.45 to 1 ug RNA and random hexamers. MiXCR, applied by TCRdb to the immunoSEQ multiplex PCR reads, yields one record per CDR3 protein. This table has 250,000 to 300,000 distinct CDR3 sequences, over 75% appearing once. Source material: CD8+ T cells from PBMCs. The receptor set was obtained from a human donor with multiple sclerosis.

V usage is TRBV5-1 and J usage is TRBJ2-3, with TRBD2 matching 14 bases. Germline values: CDR1 SGHRS, CDR2 YFSETQ. The CDR3 runs 18 residues. Losses at the gene ends were 6 bases for V and 1 base for J; bases not matched to a gene: 10. CDR3 DNA: TGCGCCAGCACCCGCCTGGGACTAGCGGGAGTGGGCACAGATACGCAGTATTTT. As protein: CASTRLGLAGVGTDTQYF.

J is TRBJ2-1 and V is TRBV7-9; TRBD1 or TRBD2 may be the D gene (5 bases each). V was cut by 5 bases and J by 9 bases, with 11 bases left in between. Per germline, CDR1 SEHNR and CDR2 FQNEAQ (reference sequence). The CDR3 has 12 amino acids. The CDR3 is CASSPRGTEQFF. In nucleotides, the CDR3 is TGTGCCAGCAGCCCCAGAGGGACTGAGCAGTTCTTC.

The chain carries TRBV5-6 and TRBJ2-7, with D possibly being TRBD1 (6 bases). From germline, CDR1 is SGHDT and CDR2 YYEEEE. Trimming took 0 bases from V and 1 from J, leaving 17 bases between them. This CDR3 region has 17 residues. The CDR3 loop is CASSLDREARRSYEQYF. CDR3 DNA: TGTGCCAGCAGCTTGGACAGGGAAGCTCGAAGGTCCTACGAGCAGTACTTC. Full variable domain (outside the CDR3, taken from reference TRBV5-6 and TRBJ2-7): DAGVTQSPTHLIKTRGQQVTLRCSPKSGHDTVSWYQQALGQGPQFIFQYYEEEERQRGNFPDRFSGHQFPNYSSELNVNALLLGDSALYLCASSLDREARRSYEQYFGPGTRLTVT.

This chain connects TRBV24-1 to TRBJ1-1; D possibly corresponds to TRBD1 (6 bases). The CDR3 consists of 15 residues. Looked up from germline, CDR1 is KGHDR and CDR2 is SFDVKD. Trimming pared 7 bases from V and 0 bases from J, leaving 14 bases between. CDR3 residues: CATRSPGDVNTEAFF. The CDR3 nucleotides are TGTGCCACCAGAAGTCCAGGGGATGTGAACACTGAAGCTTTCTTT.

The chain's CDR3 is CASSFIADDEKLFF. As DNA, the CDR3 is TGTGCCAGCAGTTTCATTGCAGATGATGAAAAACTGTTTTTT. This rearrangement joins TRBV27 to TRBJ1-4; no definite D call. CDR3 length equals 14 residues. V was cut by 3 bases and J by 6 bases, with 11 bases left in between. Per the germline V gene, CDR1 is MNHEY and CDR2 is SMNVEV (reference sequence).

This clonotype was seen more than once but under ten times. The rearrangement links TRBV5-4 to TRBJ2-2; no clear D gene. The CDR3 extends over 13 amino acids. In germline, CDR1 is SGHNT, CDR2 YYREEE (reference sequence). Trimming left V 2 bases short and J 5 bases short, with 7 bases between. This CDR3 reads CASSFGETGELFF. CDR3 sequence (DNA): TGTGCCAGCAGCTTTGGGGAAACCGGGGAGCTGTTTTTT.

V and J are TRBV14 and TRBJ2-7, with TRBD2 matching over 11 bases. V shed 8 bases, J shed 3 bases, and the junction held 9 bases outside the gene matches. The CDR3 runs 15 residues. Germline V gene data show CDR1 as SGHDN and CDR2 as FVKESK. The CDR3 coding sequence is TGTGCCAGCGGCCCCACCGGGACTAGCGGCTACGAGCAGTACTTC. Its translation is CASGPTGTSGYEQYF.

The genes are TRBV25-1 and TRBJ1-2; D might be TRBD1 (5 bases). Trimming took off 2 bases at V and 0 bases at J, with 10 bases between the two ends. This CDR3 comprises 15 residues. The germline CDR1 and CDR2 sequences are MGHDK and SYGVNS. The CDR3 loop is CASSEVGATNYGYTF. The CDR3 coding sequence is TGTGCCAGCAGTGAAGTTGGGGCTACTAACTATGGCTACACCTTC.

The rearrangement joins TRBV28 to TRBJ2-7, with 7 bases that match TRBD2. Unmatched junction bases numbered 3, after V lost 1 base and J lost 3 bases. Germline V lookup: CDR1 MDHEN, CDR2 SYDVKM. This CDR3 contains 14 residues. The CDR3 loop is CASSLLASGYEQYF. In DNA, the CDR3 is TGTGCCAGCAGTTTATTGGCTAGCGGCTACGAGCAGTACTTC.

This clonotype was seen just once. J is TRBJ1-2 and V is TRBV11-2; D ambiguous. Trimming took 3 bases from V and 4 from J, leaving 9 bases between them. In germline, CDR1 is SGHAT, CDR2 FQNNGV. CDR3 length: 13 amino acids. CDR3 amino acids: CASSFGPTYGYTF. DNA for the CDR3: TGTGCCAGCAGCTTTGGTCCAACCTATGGCTACACCTTC.

This chain connects TRBV29-1 to TRBJ2-1; D gene ambiguous. This CDR3 comprises 10 residues. In germline, CDR1 is SQVTM, CDR2 ANQGSEA. Deletions cut 6 bases from V and 5 bases from J, with 5 bases between. The CDR3 coding sequence is TGCAGCGTGGGGAACAATGAGCAGTTCTTC. Its translation: CSVGNNEQFF.

This chain joins TRBV7-8 and TRBJ1-5, with 7 bases that match TRBD1. CDR3 length: 18 residues. Germline V gene sequence: CDR1 SGHVS, CDR2 FQNEAQ. Unmatched junction bases numbered 17, after V lost 6 bases and J lost 3 bases. The chain's CDR3 is CASRTEDEGQELNQPQHF. CDR3 nucleotide sequence: TGTGCCAGCAGGACCGAAGACGAAGGACAGGAACTCAATCAGCCCCAGCATTTT.

The chain joins TRBV10-3 to TRBJ1-5; 7 positions match TRBD1. J gave up 0 bases and V 0 bases, and 5 bases lay outside the gene matches. Germline V gives CDR1 ENHRY, CDR2 SYGVKD. The CDR3 has 17 amino acids. The DNA of the CDR3 is TGTGCCATCAGTGAGTCCTTACAGGGGTATAGCAATCAGCCCCAGCATTTT. It codes for CAISESLQGYSNQPQHF.

The rearrangement uses TRBV5-1 and TRBJ2-7; D may be TRBD1 (5 bases). V was shortened by 1 base and J by 0 bases, with 11 bases between the two germline ends. Germline CDR1 and CDR2: SGHRS and YFSETQ. This CDR3 is 15 amino acids long. The CDR3 DNA follows: TGCGCCAGCAGCTTGACCAGGGCTAGCTCCTACGAGCAGTACTTC. Its protein product is CASSLTRASSYEQYF.